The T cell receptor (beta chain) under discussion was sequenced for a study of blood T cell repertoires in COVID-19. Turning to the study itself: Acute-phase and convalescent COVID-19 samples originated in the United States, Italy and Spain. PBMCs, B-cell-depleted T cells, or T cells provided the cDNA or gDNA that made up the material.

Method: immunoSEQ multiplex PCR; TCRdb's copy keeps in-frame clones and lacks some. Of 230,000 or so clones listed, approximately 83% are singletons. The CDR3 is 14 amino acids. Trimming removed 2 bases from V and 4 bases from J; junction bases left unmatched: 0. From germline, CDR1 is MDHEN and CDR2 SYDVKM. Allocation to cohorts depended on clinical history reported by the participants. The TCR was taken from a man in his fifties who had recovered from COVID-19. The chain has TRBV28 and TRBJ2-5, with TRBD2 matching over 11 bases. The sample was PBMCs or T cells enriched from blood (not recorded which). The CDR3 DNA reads TGTGCCAGCAGTTTACTAGCGGGAGGAGAGACCCAGTACTTC. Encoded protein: CASSLLAGGETQYF.